Below are 3 T cell receptor beta chains sequenced from a single sample in a study of Ad26.COV2.S vaccination and SARS-CoV-2 variants. Treatment: some 19 received Ad26.COV2.S at low or high dose, single or two shots; roughly five received placebo; per-sample allocation not given. The study sampled participants on day 63 after the first vaccine or placebo injection. Sequenced by immunoSEQ multiplex PCR; TCRdb stores in-frame clones only, minus some. The repertoire holds a few hundred thousand clones, with approximately 90% as singletons. The sample here was peripheral blood, taken in a trial of Ad26.COV2.S vaccine versus placebo. The receptors stem from a person aged 18-60 years who received the Ad26.COV2.S COVID-19 vaccine or a placebo.

This chain uses TRBV5-6 with TRBJ2-1; D is undetermined. V gave up 0 bases and J gave up 6 bases, with 10 bases separating them. The V gene's germline CDR1 is SGHDT and CDR2 YYEEEE. The CDR3 has 14 residues. For the CDR3, the DNA is TGTGCCAGCAGCTTGGTAGGATTTGGCAATGAGCAGTTCTTC. Encoded protein: CASSLVGFGNEQFF. The variable domain in full, with the rest retrieved from reference TRBV5-6 and TRBJ2-1, is DAGVTQSPTHLIKTRGQQVTLRCSPKSGHDTVSWYQQALGQGPQFIFQYYEEEERQRGNFPDRFSGHQFPNYSSELNVNALLLGDSALYLCASSLVGFGNEQFFGPGTRLTVL.

The chain joins TRBV4-3 to TRBJ2-1; unclear D gene. The V end lost 0 bases, the J end lost 8 bases, and 8 bases lay between the germline ends. The germline gives CDR1 LGHNA, CDR2 YSLEER. This CDR3 comprises 13 residues. The CDR3 reads CASSQDTRYEQFF. The CDR3 coding sequence is TGCGCCAGCAGCCAAGATACCCGTTATGAGCAGTTCTTC.

This chain uses TRBV30 with TRBJ2-7; 7 bases fit TRBD2. Germline V CDR1 and CDR2: GTSNPN, SVGIG (reference sequence). Unmatched junction bases numbered 9, after V lost 0 bases and J lost 7 bases. The length of the CDR3 is 14 residues. The CDR3 nucleotides are TGTGCCTGGAGTGTCCTTGCGGGAGTAGGAGAGCAGTACTTC. This gives the protein CAWSVLAGVGEQYF.